The rows below give T cell receptor beta chains drawn from one sample of a study of graft-versus-host responses after intestinal transplantation. The table came from immunoSEQ multiplex PCR; TCRdb's copy has only in-frame clones and leaves some out. The sample records just under 65,000 clones, roughly 89% being singletons. The material sequenced was ileum tissue, taken around 350 days after transplant. Every receptor here comes from a human patient who received an intestinal transplant, so some T cells may come from the graft donor. CDR3s include the opening cysteine and the closing phenylalanine or tryptophan. The order of the fields is J gene, V gene, CDR3 protein.

>TRBJ2-3|TRBV27
CASSPQDRVGDTQYF
>TRBJ1-2|TRBV5-1
CASSLEGTNYGYTF
>TRBJ2-7|TRBV6-5
CASSYSLQGSTEQYF
>TRBJ1-2|TRBV6-5
CASRPGQGFDGYTF
>TRBJ2-3|TRBV29-1
CSVRPSTDTQYF
>TRBJ1-2|TRBV27
CASSLSGVYGYTF
>TRBJ2-5|TRBV6-5
CASSYGPEAVGTQYF
>TRBJ2-7|TRBV28
CASSEYRVPREQYF
>TRBJ2-1|TRBV7-3
CASSLTQGRGNEQFF
>TRBJ1-5|TRBV6-6
CASREGFLSNQPQHF
>TRBJ1-1|TRBV29-1
CSVDLGSTEAFF
>TRBJ2-1|TRBV19
CASTRTSGFNEQFF
>TRBJ2-1|TRBV7-7
CASSLGGRSDNEQFF
>TRBJ1-2|TRBV6-1
CASSVDGTYGYTF
>TRBJ1-2|TRBV6-5
CASSYFEAGGYTF
>TRBJ2-3|TRBV6-5
CASSYDGDTDTQYF
>TRBJ1-2|TRBV19
CASSGTGYGYTF